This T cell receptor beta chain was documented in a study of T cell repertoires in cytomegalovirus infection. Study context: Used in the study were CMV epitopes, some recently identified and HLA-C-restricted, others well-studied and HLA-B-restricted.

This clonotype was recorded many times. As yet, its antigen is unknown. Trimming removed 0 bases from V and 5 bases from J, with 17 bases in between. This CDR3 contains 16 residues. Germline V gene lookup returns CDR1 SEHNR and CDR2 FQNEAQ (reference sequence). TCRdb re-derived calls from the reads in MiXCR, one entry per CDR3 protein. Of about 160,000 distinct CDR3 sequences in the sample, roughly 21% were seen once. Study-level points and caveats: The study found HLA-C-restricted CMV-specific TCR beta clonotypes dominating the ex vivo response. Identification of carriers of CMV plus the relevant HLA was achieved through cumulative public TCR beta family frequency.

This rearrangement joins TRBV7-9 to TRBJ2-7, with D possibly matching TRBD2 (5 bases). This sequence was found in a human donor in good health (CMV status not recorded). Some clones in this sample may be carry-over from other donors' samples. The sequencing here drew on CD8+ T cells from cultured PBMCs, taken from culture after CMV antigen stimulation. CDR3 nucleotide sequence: TGTGCCAGCAGCTTAGCGGTGACCGGAGGTGGAGACGAGCAGTACTTC. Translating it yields CASSLAVTGGGDEQYF.